These 30 T cell receptor beta chains were all obtained from the same sample, sequenced in a study of shared clonotypes between healthy human individuals. Clones were sequenced by immunoSEQ multiplex PCR, and TCRdb holds only the in-frame ones, with some missing. The sample shows about 2 million clones, approximately 94% of them seen only once. CD45RO negativity and positive selection for CCR7 defined naive CD8 cells, a population that excluded terminally differentiated effector memory CD45RA+ cells. The sample was naive CD8+ T cells sorted from blood. The receptor set was obtained from a man aged 18 to 30 in good health.

This clone has only a few counts. The rearrangement uses TRBV29-1 and TRBJ1-1; D possibly corresponds to TRBD1 (6 bases). The V gene lost 5 bases and the J gene lost 11 bases, with 15 bases spanning the gap. Germline assignment: CDR1 SQVTM and CDR2 ANQGSEA. CDR3 length: 11 amino acids. CDR3 nucleotides: TGCAGCGTTCGGACAGACCGTGACGCTTTCTTT. It specifies CSVRTDRDAFF.

This clone has just one count. This chain uses TRBV6-1 with TRBJ2-1; D gene ambiguous. V was shortened by 4 bases and J by 5 bases, with 9 bases between the two germline ends. Germline loops: CDR1 MNHNS, CDR2 SASEGT. This CDR3 has 13 residues. The CDR3 coding sequence is TGTGCCAGCAGTGGTTTAGCCCACAATGAGCAGTTCTTC. The encoded protein is CASSGLAHNEQFF.

This chain uses TRBV9 with TRBJ2-1; 10 bases match TRBD2. This CDR3 has 17 amino acids. Germline-derived CDR1 and CDR2 are SGDLS and YYNGEE. The V and J ends lost 0 bases and 3 bases, in that order; junction bases with no gene match: 6. CDR3 DNA: TGTGCCAGCAGCGTAGCTAGCGGGGGCCCCATCTACAATGAGCAGTTCTTC. Translation: CASSVASGGPIYNEQFF. The entire variable domain, with the rest obtained from reference TRBV9 and TRBJ2-1, is as follows: DSGVTQTPKHLITATGQRVTLRCSPRSGDLSVYWYQQSLDQGLQFLIQYYNGEERAKGNILERFSAQQFPDLHSELNLSSLELGDSALYFCASSVASGGPIYNEQFFGPGTRLTVL.

This clone appeared once. One end of the junction does not line up with germline, which may come from a read error. The rearrangement links TRBV7-6 to TRBJ1-1; D possibly corresponds to TRBD1 (5 bases). This CDR3 spans 12 amino acids. From germline, CDR1 is SGHVS and CDR2 FNYEAQ. DNA of the CDR3: TGTGCCAGCAGCTTACGGGACGCCCAGTTAATCTTT. It translates to CASSLRDAQLIF. Full variable domain (remainder filled in from reference TRBV7-6 and TRBJ1-1): GAGVSQSPRYKVTKRGQDVALRCDPISGHVSLYWYRQALGQGPEFLTYFNYEAQQDKSGLPNDRFSAERPEGSISTLTIQRTEQRDSAMYRCASSLRDAQLIFGQGTRLTVV.

The V gene is TRBV27, the J gene TRBJ2-7, with 9 bases that match TRBD1. V lost 9 bases to trimming and J lost 0 bases; unmatched junction nucleotides: 9. Germline loops: CDR1 MNHEY, CDR2 SMNVEV (reference sequence). The CDR3 length is 15 residues. For the CDR3, the DNA is TGTGCCAGTAAAATTCGGGACAGGGCCTCCTACGAGCAGTACTTC. This gives the protein CASKIRDRASYEQYF.

In regard to this clone: The same CDR3 arises from other DNA sequences in this sample as well. The chain uses TRBV6-5 and TRBJ2-3; D possibly corresponds to TRBD2 (6 bases). The germline CDR1 and CDR2 sequences are MNHEY and SVGAGI. The CDR3 sequence is 14 residues long. The V gene lost 2 bases and the J gene lost 3 bases, with 9 bases spanning the gap. CDR3 in amino acids: CASSYGGRTDTQYF. The CDR3 DNA is TGTGCCAGCAGTTACGGGGGGAGGACAGATACGCAGTATTTT.

This rearrangement joins TRBV27 to TRBJ2-4; TRBD2 matches 11 bases. Germline V lookup: CDR1 MNHEY, CDR2 SMNVEV (reference sequence). V trimming: 5 bases; J trimming: 4 bases; junction bases outside the gene matches: 7. The CDR3 runs 16 residues. The CDR3 coding sequence is TGTGCCAGCAGTCCGGGACTAGCGGAATTTAAAAACATTCAGTACTTC. Translated: CASSPGLAEFKNIQYF.

V and J are TRBV6-6 and TRBJ2-1, with 7 bases aligning to TRBD2. Germline loops: CDR1 MNHNY, CDR2 SVGAGI (reference sequence). The CDR3 runs to 16 residues. The V segment lost 1 base and the J segment 2 bases; nucleotides outside the gene matches: 5. Here the CDR3 DNA reads TGTGCCAGCAGTTACTGGGCTAGCGGCCCCTACAATGAGCAGTTCTTC. Residues: CASSYWASGPYNEQFF.

The chain is built from TRBV19 and TRBJ2-7; 11 nucleotides match TRBD2. Germline assignment: CDR1 LNHDA and CDR2 SQIVND (reference sequence). This CDR3 has 15 amino acids. The V and J ends lost 5 bases and 4 bases, in that order; junction bases with no gene match: 7. CDR3 sequence reads: CASSFTTSGKYEQYF. DNA of the CDR3: TGTGCCAGTAGTTTTACGACTAGCGGGAAGTACGAGCAGTACTTC.

Regarding this clone: Other DNA variants within this sample encode the same CDR3. V is TRBV27 and J is TRBJ2-1; no clear D gene. CDR1 is MNHEY, CDR2 SMNVEV, per germline (reference sequence). Trimming cost V 0 bases and J 5 bases, with 5 bases left between them. This CDR3 is built from 13 residues. The CDR3 nucleotides read TGTGCCAGCAGTTTATCTACCAACAATGAGCAGTTCTTC. Translating it yields CASSLSTNNEQFF.

A note on this clone: The missing conserved phenylalanine or tryptophan at the end of this CDR3 makes a read error likely. The DNA is omitted, as the CDR3 cannot be located on it reliably, and the CDR3 follows TCRdb's listing. CDR3 in amino acids: CASSSGLG. The chain links TRBV6-1 to TRBJ2-3. Germline values: CDR1 MNHNS, CDR2 SASEGT. The CDR3 comprises 8 residues, both ends counted.

V is TRBV13 and J is TRBJ2-3, with D possibly being TRBD2 (5 bases). Trimming pared 0 bases from V and 6 bases from J, leaving 19 bases between. The germline CDR1 and CDR2 sequences are PRHDT and FYEKMQ (reference sequence). The CDR3 extends over 17 amino acids. Here the CDR3 DNA reads TGTGCCAGCAGCTTAGGGCCTCAACTAGTGGGAGCGGATACGCAGTATTTT. It specifies CASSLGPQLVGADTQYF. Complete variable domain (other parts from reference TRBV13 and TRBJ2-3): AAGVIQSPRHLIKEKRETATLKCYPIPRHDTVYWYQQGPGQDPQFLISFYEKMQSDKGSIPDRFSAQQFSDYHSELNMSSLELGDSALYFCASSLGPQLVGADTQYFGPGTRLTVL.

The chain recombines TRBV19 with TRBJ1-1; D is uncertain. V was shortened by 8 bases and J by 10 bases, with 14 bases between the two germline ends. Looked up from germline, CDR1 is LNHDA and CDR2 is SQIVND (reference sequence). CDR3 size: 11 residues. The CDR3 bases are TGTGCCAGTTTCAGTCCGGGCGGAGCTTTCTTT. Translation: CASFSPGGAFF.

On this clone itself: The sample carries other DNA sequences with the same CDR3. The J gene is TRBJ2-7, the V gene TRBV28; TRBD2 might be the D (6 bases). The CDR3 has 14 residues. The germline V gene has CDR1 MDHEN and CDR2 SYDVKM. Between the trimmed V and J ends, which lost 6 bases and 1 base, there was a span of 13 bases. For the CDR3, the DNA is TGTGCCAGCAGCCCCGTCGGGGGATCCTACGAGCAGTACTTC. This gives the protein CASSPVGGSYEQYF.

In DNA, the CDR3 is TGTGCCAGCAGCGACAGGTTTAACACCGGGGAGCTGTTTTTT. This translates into CASSDRFNTGELFF. The gene calls are TRBV6-4 and TRBJ2-2; possible D gene TRBD1, 6 bases. Germline lookup yields CDR1 MRHNA and CDR2 SNTAGT. CDR3 length equals 14 residues. The V and J ends lost 6 bases and 2 bases respectively, with 10 bases between them.

V is TRBV7-6 and J is TRBJ2-7; perhaps TRBD2 as D (5 bases). Trimming shortened V by 5 bases and J by 3 bases, and 14 bases separated the two germline ends. CDR1 and CDR2 (germline): SGHVS, FNYEAQ. The CDR3 has 14 residues. The CDR3 protein is CASSPDFDNYEQYF. The CDR3 DNA reads as TGTGCCAGCAGCCCGGACTTCGACAACTACGAGCAGTACTTC.

In its sample, this clone was seen once. The V call is TRBV6-1, the J call TRBJ2-3; TRBD2 is a possible D gene (5 bases). V was pared by 8 bases and J by 0 bases, with 12 bases between. This CDR3 comprises 14 residues. Germline V CDR1 and CDR2: MNHNS, SASEGT. The CDR3 coding sequence is TGTGCCAGCGTCCCGGGAAGGAGCACAGATACGCAGTATTTT. It codes for CASVPGRSTDTQYF.

V is TRBV19 and J is TRBJ2-3; the D is unclear. The CDR3 loop spans 13 amino acids. CDR1 is LNHDA and CDR2 is SQIVND in the germline V gene (reference sequence). Deletions cut 4 bases from V and 3 bases from J, with 8 bases between. In nucleotides, the CDR3 is TGTGCCAGTAGTACCTTTTGGACAGATACGCAGTATTTT. Its translation is CASSTFWTDTQYF.

The CDR3 here is CASSLFGSGGVSSSYNEQFF. CDR3 in DNA: TGTGCCAGCAGCTTGTTTGGAAGCGGGGGAGTTTCAAGCTCCTACAATGAGCAGTTCTTC. The V call is TRBV5-4, the J call TRBJ2-1, with 8 positions matching TRBD2. Germline loops: CDR1 SGHNT, CDR2 YYREEE (reference sequence). V lost 1 base, J lost 0 bases, and 15 bases stayed unmatched. This CDR3 is 20 amino acids long.

The rearrangement joins TRBV27 to TRBJ2-7, with 8 bases fitting TRBD2. The CDR3 length is 15 residues. V shed 5 bases and J 7 bases; nucleotides not matched to a gene: 13. In germline, CDR1 is MNHEY, CDR2 SMNVEV (reference sequence). The CDR3 DNA is TGTGCCAGCAGTCCGGGGGCTAGCGGGCAAGAGGAGCAGTACTTC. The encoded protein is CASSPGASGQEEQYF.

The gene calls are TRBV2 and TRBJ1-3, with TRBD1 matching over 8 bases. The ends lost 3 bases at V and 0 bases at J; junction bases unmatched: 7. The CDR3 consists of 17 residues. In germline, CDR1 is SNHLY, CDR2 FYNNEI. The CDR3 sequence is CASSDSAGGNSGNTIYF. CDR3 coding DNA: TGTGCCAGCAGTGATTCGGCAGGGGGCAACTCTGGAAACACCATATATTTT.

To note about this clone: Different DNA sequences within this sample yield the same CDR3. The CDR3 DNA sequence: TGTGCCAGCAGTCCTCAGGGGAATGAGCAGTTCTTC. Protein: CASSPQGNEQFF. The rearrangement links TRBV27 to TRBJ2-1; possibly TRBD1 for D (6 bases). V lost 5 bases to trimming and J lost 7 bases, with 9 bases between them. CDR1 is MNHEY and CDR2 is SMNVEV in the germline V gene (reference sequence). The CDR3 is made up of 12 amino acids.

V usage is TRBV4-1 and J usage is TRBJ2-7; 8 nucleotides match TRBD1. Trimming took 5 bases from V and 3 from J; bases not matched to a gene: 6. The CDR3 has 14 amino acids. The germline V gene has CDR1 MGHRA and CDR2 YSYEKL. CDR3 in amino acids: CASSGGQGYYEQYF. In DNA form, the CDR3 reads TGCGCCAGCAGCGGCGGACAGGGCTACTACGAGCAGTACTTC.

This rearrangement joins TRBV6-1 to TRBJ2-7; 12 nucleotides agree with TRBD2. The CDR3 has 16 residues. CDR1 is MNHNS and CDR2 is SASEGT in the germline V gene. V was clipped by 4 bases and J by 0 bases; unmatched bases: 4. The CDR3 sequence: CASSVGTSGFSYEQYF. The CDR3 DNA reads as TGTGCCAGCAGTGTTGGGACTAGCGGGTTCTCCTACGAGCAGTACTTC.

The V and J genes are TRBV27 and TRBJ2-2; D tentatively fits TRBD1 or TRBD2 (5 bases each). This CDR3 is built from 15 residues. Germline values: CDR1 MNHEY, CDR2 SMNVEV (reference sequence). The V and J ends lost 5 bases and 5 bases respectively, with 15 bases between them. Here the CDR3 reads CASSIAQEGTGELFF. CDR3 DNA: TGTGCCAGCAGTATAGCCCAAGAGGGGACCGGGGAGCTGTTTTTT.

V is TRBV2 and J is TRBJ1-4; D gene unclear. This CDR3 comprises 15 residues. V was clipped by 6 bases and J by 0 bases, with 11 bases between them. Germline V gene data show CDR1 as SNHLY and CDR2 as FYNNEI. The CDR3 sequence: CASRDGISTNEKLFF. The CDR3 bases are TGTGCCAGCAGGGACGGAATATCAACTAATGAAAAACTGTTTTTT.

The table lists this clone with a count of one. This chain links TRBV19 with TRBJ2-7; the match to TRBD2 covers 9 bases. The CDR3 runs 15 residues. The J segment lost 3 bases and the V segment lost 2 bases, leaving 5 bases of the junction unmatched. Germline V gives CDR1 LNHDA, CDR2 SQIVND (reference sequence). CDR3 in amino acids: CASSILAGPIYEQYF. For the CDR3, the DNA is TGTGCCAGTAGTATACTAGCGGGACCCATCTACGAGCAGTACTTC.

The chain employs TRBV29-1 and TRBJ2-7, with 7 bases identical to TRBD1. Germline CDR1 and CDR2: SQVTM and ANQGSEA. The V segment lost 6 bases and the J segment 3 bases; nucleotides outside the gene matches: 11. CDR3 length equals 14 residues. CDR3 protein: CSVLTGQQLYEQYF. CDR3 DNA: TGCAGCGTACTTACGGGACAGCAACTCTACGAGCAGTACTTC.

The rearrangement joins TRBV10-2 to TRBJ2-1, with TRBD2 identical over 11 bases. V trimming: 6 bases; J trimming: 3 bases; junction bases outside the gene matches: 4. There are 15 residues in the CDR3. Germline-derived CDR1 and CDR2 are WSHSY and SAAADI. This chain's CDR3 is CASRAGTSGYNEQFF. Here the CDR3 DNA reads TGCGCCAGCAGAGCCGGGACTAGCGGCTACAATGAGCAGTTCTTC.

V usage is TRBV6-5 and J usage is TRBJ1-2; D possibly corresponds to TRBD1 (6 bases). Deletions cut 11 bases from V and 7 bases from J, with 17 bases between. This CDR3 is built from 12 residues. From germline, CDR1 is MNHEY and CDR2 SVGAGI. This CDR3 is CAGREGVSGYTF. The CDR3 DNA reads TGTGCCGGACGGGAGGGGGTAAGTGGCTACACCTTC.